This TCR beta chain was recovered during a study of CD8+ T cells in alopecia areata. Whole-study context: Treated patients took oral tofacitinib at 5 to 10 mg twice daily. Tofacitinib treatment spanned 6 to 18 months, with 6 months off drug afterward.

Findings and limits, study-wide: More clonal than normal scalp was lesional scalp, particularly alopecia totalis/universalis. Scalp and blood samples kept many expanded lesional clones throughout tofacitinib.

To note about this clone: Its antigen remains unidentified.

RNA extraction and reverse transcription yielded cDNA as sequencing template. Sequencing was performed with immunoSEQ multiplex PCR; in TCRdb, only in-frame clones are kept and a portion is missing. Seen here are about 300,000 clones, 55% to 70% observed once, and the top ten hold about 1.7%. V was cut by 7 bases and J by 4 bases, with 20 bases left in between. The CDR3 has 16 residues. The germline V gene has CDR1 MNHNY and CDR2 SVGAGI (reference sequence). Sample treatment: oral pan-JAK inhibitor, 5-10 mg twice daily. The source material was CD4+ T cells sorted from blood, sampled at week 24, from a patient treated with tofacitinib. The clonotype originates from a human donor with alopecia areata. The rearrangement joins TRBV6-6 to TRBJ2-1; D is possibly TRBD1 (6 bases). The chain's CDR3 is CASTISGAQGYNEQFF. CDR3 sequence (DNA): TGTGCCAGCACCATCTCAGGGGCCCAGGGATACAATGAGCAGTTCTTC.